What follows are 9 T cell receptor beta chains derived from one specimen sequenced in a study of cytomegalovirus exposure and HLA in healthy donors. TCRdb keeps only in-frame clones here, not all; method: immunoSEQ multiplex PCR. The table includes 250,000 to 350,000 clones, approximately 86% detected once. Sequencing was carried out using PBMCs. The source of these receptors is a man under 40 in good health and CMV-seronegative.

J is TRBJ2-2 and V is TRBV2, with 8 bases matching TRBD2. The CDR3 spans 17 residues. V was clipped by 4 bases and J by 2 bases; unmatched bases: 9. CDR1 and CDR2 from the germline V gene are SNHLY and FYNNEI. The CDR3 DNA follows: TGTGCCAGCAGTGCGGGGAGCGGGGGCACAAACACCGGGGAGCTGTTTTTT. Amino acid sequence: CASSAGSGGTNTGELFF.

The chain joins TRBV19 to TRBJ1-1; 10 bases fit TRBD1. CDR1 and CDR2 (germline): LNHDA, SQIVND (reference sequence). CDR3 length: 14 residues. Trimming removed 8 bases from V and 1 base from J; junction bases left unmatched: 4. In DNA, the CDR3 is TGTGCCAGTTTGCGGGACAGGGGGAACACTGAAGCTTTCTTT. Amino acid sequence: CASLRDRGNTEAFF.

The sample holds one count of this clone. A read error may produce the germline difference seen at one junction end. J is TRBJ2-1 and V is TRBV2, with TRBD2 as a possible D gene (6 bases). The CDR3 consists of 13 residues. Looked up from germline, CDR1 is SNHLY and CDR2 is FYNNEI. The DNA for the CDR3 is TGTGCCAGCAGTGGGGACTCAAAACCCAGTACCCTCTTC. Its translation: CASSGDSKPSTLF.

The V call is TRBV18, the J call TRBJ1-1, with 7 nucleotides matching TRBD1. Germline-derived CDR1 and CDR2 are KGHSH and LQKENI. Trimming cost V 3 bases and J 4 bases; bases outside gene matches: 8. The CDR3 loop spans 15 amino acids. CDR3 in DNA: TGTGCCAGCTCACCCCGAGACAGGGTGGGCACTGAAGCTTTCTTT. Translated: CASSPRDRVGTEAFF.

The chain recombines TRBV11-2 with TRBJ1-1; D gene uncertain. The CDR3 totals 15 residues. Germline CDR1 SGHAT, CDR2 FQNNGV. V was clipped by 2 bases and J by 0 bases, with 10 bases between them. Here the CDR3 DNA reads TGTGCCAGCAGCTTAAACGTCAGATTGAACACTGAAGCTTTCTTT. It encodes CASSLNVRLNTEAFF.

The rearrangement joins TRBV6-6 to TRBJ1-4; D remains ambiguous. The V end was cut by 3 bases, the J end by 4 bases, with 12 bases between. Germline V gene data show CDR1 as MNHNY and CDR2 as SVGAGI (reference sequence). CDR3 length equals 15 residues. CDR3 sequence (DNA): TGTGCCAGCAGTTATACCCTAGAGGGTAATGAAAAACTGTTTTTT. Translated: CASSYTLEGNEKLFF.

The chain uses TRBV7-2 and TRBJ1-1, with D unclear. The CDR3 runs 14 residues. CDR1 is SGHTA, CDR2 FQGNSA, per germline. V was trimmed by 7 bases and J by 7 bases, leaving 19 bases between them. The CDR3 is CASTPDPGYSEAFF. The DNA for the CDR3 is TGTGCCAGCACCCCAGACCCCGGGTATAGTGAAGCTTTCTTT.

As DNA, the CDR3 is TGTGCCAGCAGCTTAGGAGCCTCTGGGGCCAACGTCCTGACTTTC. It yields the protein CASSLGASGANVLTF. The chain couples TRBV7-9 to TRBJ2-6; D is ambiguous. Between the trimmed V and J ends, which lost 1 base and 0 bases, there was a span of 4 bases. The CDR3 sequence is 15 residues long. Germline V gene lookup returns CDR1 SEHNR and CDR2 FQNEAQ (reference sequence).

The rearrangement links TRBV5-1 to TRBJ1-6; TRBD1 matches 7 bases. The CDR3 consists of 18 residues. In germline, CDR1 is SGHRS, CDR2 YFSETQ. The trim removed 5 bases at V and 9 bases at J, leaving 20 bases unmatched. CDR3 DNA: TGCGCCAGCAGAGATGACAGGGTCCTTATAGCGTACATTTCACCCCTCCACTTT. This codes for CASRDDRVLIAYISPLHF.